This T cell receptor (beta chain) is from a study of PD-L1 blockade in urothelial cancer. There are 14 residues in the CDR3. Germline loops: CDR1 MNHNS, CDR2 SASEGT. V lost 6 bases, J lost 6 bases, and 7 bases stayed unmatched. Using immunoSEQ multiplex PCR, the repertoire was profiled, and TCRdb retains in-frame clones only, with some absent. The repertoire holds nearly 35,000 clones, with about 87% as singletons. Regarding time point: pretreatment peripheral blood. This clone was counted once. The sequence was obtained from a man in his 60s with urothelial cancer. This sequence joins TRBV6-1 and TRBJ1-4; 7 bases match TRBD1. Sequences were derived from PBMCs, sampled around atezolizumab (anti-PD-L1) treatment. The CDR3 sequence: CASSRQGGDEKLFF. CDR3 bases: TGTGCCAGCAGCCGACAGGGAGGAGATGAAAAACTGTTTTTT.